This TCR beta chain was sequenced for a study of Ad26.COV2.S vaccination and SARS-CoV-2 variants. Study context: Once or twice, 56 days apart, Ad26.COV2.S was delivered intramuscularly. Findings of the study overall: Substantial breadth was reportedly displayed by spike-specific CD8+ and CD4+ T cell responses after vaccination. Assessments of TCR breadth and depth may have underestimated the total T cell responses.

The CDR3 length is 15 residues. Trimming cost V 5 bases and J 1 base; bases outside gene matches: 3. The germline CDR1 and CDR2 sequences are SGHAT and FQNNGV. Treatment in this sample: 15 to 20 received Ad26.COV2.S at low or high dose, single or two shots; roughly five received placebo; per-sample allocation not given. Sampling was performed 63 days after the first vaccine or placebo injection. Expressing Wuhan-strain SARS-CoV-2 spike, an Ad26 vector served as the vaccine. Of note for this clone: Its antigen is not known.

Clones were sequenced by immunoSEQ multiplex PCR, and TCRdb holds only the in-frame ones, with some missing. The data hold about 350,000 clones, with around 89% observed a single time. The specimen was peripheral blood, collected in a trial of Ad26.COV2.S vaccine versus placebo. This clonotype originated in a person aged 18-65 years who received the Ad26.COV2.S COVID-19 vaccine or a placebo. The rearrangement uses TRBV11-2 and TRBJ2-3; 10 positions agree with TRBD2. The CDR3 sequence: CASSLAGVGTDTQYF. The CDR3 DNA follows: TGTGCCAGCAGCCTAGCGGGAGTCGGCACAGATACGCAGTATTTT.